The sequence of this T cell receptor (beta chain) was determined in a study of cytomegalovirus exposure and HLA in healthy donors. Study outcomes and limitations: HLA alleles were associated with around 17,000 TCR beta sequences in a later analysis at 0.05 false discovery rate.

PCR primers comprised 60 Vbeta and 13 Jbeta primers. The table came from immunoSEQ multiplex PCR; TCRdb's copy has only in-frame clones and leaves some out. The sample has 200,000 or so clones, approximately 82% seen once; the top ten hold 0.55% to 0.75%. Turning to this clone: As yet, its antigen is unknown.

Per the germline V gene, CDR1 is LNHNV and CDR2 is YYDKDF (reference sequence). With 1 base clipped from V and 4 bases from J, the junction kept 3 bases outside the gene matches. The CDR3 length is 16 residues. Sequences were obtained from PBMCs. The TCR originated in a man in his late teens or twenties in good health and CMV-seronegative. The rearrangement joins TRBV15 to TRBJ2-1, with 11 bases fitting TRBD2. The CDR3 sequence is CATSRGTSGLYNEQFF. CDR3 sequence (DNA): TGTGCCACCAGCAGAGGGACTAGCGGGCTATACAATGAGCAGTTCTTC.